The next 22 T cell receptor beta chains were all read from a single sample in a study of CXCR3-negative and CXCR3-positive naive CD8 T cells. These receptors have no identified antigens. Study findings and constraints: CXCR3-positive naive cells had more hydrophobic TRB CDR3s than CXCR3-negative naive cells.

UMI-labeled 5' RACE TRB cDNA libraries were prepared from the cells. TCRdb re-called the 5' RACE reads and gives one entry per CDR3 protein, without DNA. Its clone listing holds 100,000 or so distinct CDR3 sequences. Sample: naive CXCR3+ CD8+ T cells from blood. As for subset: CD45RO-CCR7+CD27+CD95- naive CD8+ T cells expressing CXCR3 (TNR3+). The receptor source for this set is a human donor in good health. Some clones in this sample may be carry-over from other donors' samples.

The CDR3 protein is CASSQEMSSYNEQFF. The V call is TRBV4-2, the J call TRBJ2-1. The CDR3 has 15 residues. The germline V gene has CDR1 LGHNA and CDR2 YNFKEQ.

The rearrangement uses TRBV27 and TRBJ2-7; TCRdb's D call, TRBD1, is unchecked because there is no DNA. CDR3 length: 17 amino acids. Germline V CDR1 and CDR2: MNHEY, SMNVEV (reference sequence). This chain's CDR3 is CASSPSPPGQGMYEQYF.

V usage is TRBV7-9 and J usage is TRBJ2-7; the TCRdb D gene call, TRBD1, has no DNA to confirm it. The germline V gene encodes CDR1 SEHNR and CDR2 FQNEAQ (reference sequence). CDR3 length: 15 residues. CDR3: CASSSPGPVSYEQYF.

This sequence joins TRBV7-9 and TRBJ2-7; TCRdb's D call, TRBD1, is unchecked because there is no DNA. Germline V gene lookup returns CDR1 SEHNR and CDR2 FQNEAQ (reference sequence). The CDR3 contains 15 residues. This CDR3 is CASSLDRTGSYEQYF. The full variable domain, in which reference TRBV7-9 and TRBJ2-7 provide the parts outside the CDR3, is DTGVSQNPRHKITKRGQNVTFRCDPISEHNRLYWYRQTLGQGPEFLTYFQNEAQLEKSRLLSDRFSAERPKGSFSTLEIQRTEQGDSAMYLCASSLDRTGSYEQYFGPGTRLTVT.

The CDR3 sequence: CASSRGGGLNQPQHF. V is TRBV12-3 or TRBV12-4 and J is TRBJ1-5. The CDR3 consists of 15 residues.

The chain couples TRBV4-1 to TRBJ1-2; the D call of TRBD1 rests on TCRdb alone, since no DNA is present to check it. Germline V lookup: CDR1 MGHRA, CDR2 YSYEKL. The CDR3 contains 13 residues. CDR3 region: CASSQGENYGYTF.

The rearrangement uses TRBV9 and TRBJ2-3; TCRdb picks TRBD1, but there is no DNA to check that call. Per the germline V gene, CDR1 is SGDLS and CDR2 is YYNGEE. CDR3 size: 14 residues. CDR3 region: CASSVGSRTDTQYF.

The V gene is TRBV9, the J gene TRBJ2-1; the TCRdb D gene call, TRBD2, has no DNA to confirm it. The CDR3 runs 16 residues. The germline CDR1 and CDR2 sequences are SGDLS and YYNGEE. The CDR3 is CASSVVGGRAYNEQFF.

This CDR3 reads CASSPISLDTQYF. The chain joins TRBV18 to TRBJ2-3. The CDR3 consists of 13 residues. Germline V gives CDR1 KGHSH, CDR2 LQKENI.

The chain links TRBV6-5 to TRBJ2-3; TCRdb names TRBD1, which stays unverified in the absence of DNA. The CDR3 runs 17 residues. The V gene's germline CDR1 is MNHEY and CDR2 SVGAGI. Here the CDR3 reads CASSSPGQGGGPDTQYF.

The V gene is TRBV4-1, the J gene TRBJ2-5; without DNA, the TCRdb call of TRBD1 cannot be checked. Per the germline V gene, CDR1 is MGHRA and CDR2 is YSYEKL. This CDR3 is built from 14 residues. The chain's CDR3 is CASSQGGSGCTQYF.

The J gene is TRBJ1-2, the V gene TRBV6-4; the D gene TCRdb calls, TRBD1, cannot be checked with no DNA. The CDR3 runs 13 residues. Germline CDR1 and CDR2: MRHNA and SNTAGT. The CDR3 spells CASSDTGGRGYTF.

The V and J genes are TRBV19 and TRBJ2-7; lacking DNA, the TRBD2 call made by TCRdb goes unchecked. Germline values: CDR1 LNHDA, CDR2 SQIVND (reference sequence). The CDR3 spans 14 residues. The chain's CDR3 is CASSVRTRSYEQYF.

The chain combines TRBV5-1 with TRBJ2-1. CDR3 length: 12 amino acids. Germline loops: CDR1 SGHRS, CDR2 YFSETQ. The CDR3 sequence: CASSWDYNEQFF.

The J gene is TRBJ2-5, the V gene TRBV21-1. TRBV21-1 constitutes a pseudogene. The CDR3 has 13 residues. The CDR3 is CASVLADPETQYF.

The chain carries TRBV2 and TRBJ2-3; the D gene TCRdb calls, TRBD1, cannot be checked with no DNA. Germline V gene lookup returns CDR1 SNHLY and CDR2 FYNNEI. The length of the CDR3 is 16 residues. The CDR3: CASASLTGGPTDTQYF.

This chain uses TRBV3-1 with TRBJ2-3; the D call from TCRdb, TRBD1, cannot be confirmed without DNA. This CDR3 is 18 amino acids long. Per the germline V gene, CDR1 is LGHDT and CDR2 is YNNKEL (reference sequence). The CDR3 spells CASSQLYPQGAIADTQYF.

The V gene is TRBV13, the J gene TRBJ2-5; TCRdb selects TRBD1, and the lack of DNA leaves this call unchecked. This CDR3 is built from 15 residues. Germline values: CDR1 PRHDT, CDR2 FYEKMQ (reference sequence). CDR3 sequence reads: CASSSRDRPQETQYF.

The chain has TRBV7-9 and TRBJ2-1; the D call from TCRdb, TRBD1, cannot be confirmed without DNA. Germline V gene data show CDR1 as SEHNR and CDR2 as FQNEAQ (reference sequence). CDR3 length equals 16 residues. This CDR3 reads CASSLGYFDRVDEQFF.

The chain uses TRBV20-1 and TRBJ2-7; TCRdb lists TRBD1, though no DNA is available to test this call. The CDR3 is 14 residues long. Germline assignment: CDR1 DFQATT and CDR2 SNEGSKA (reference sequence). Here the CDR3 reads CSATRDRLTYEQYF.

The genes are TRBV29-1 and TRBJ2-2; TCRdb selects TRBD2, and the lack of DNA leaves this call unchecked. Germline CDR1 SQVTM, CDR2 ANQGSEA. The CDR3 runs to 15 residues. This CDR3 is CSVWTSGGFTGELFF.

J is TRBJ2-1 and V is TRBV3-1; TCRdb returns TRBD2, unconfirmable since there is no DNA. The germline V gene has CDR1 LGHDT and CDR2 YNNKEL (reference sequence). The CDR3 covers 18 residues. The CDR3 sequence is CASSQDGLAAPSMGEQFF.